The 15 T cell receptor beta chains given below trace back to one sample, sequenced in a study of T-cell reconstitution after alpha-beta-depleted transplantation in children. The TCRbeta library incorporated unique molecular identifiers. TCRdb used MiXCR to reprocess the PCR reads, holding one entry per CDR3 protein. Among hundreds of thousands of distinct CDR3 sequences listed, around 12% were seen once. This material consisted of PBMCs from the stem cell graft donor, taken from the stem cell graft. The origin of the receptors is a human donor who donated a stem cell graft to a child with acute lymphoblastic leukemia.

This clonotype was counted at least ten times. The rearrangement links TRBV20-1 to TRBJ2-7; TRBD2 matches 10 bases. V was pared by 3 bases and J by 3 bases, with 5 bases of the junction left unmatched. Germline lookup yields CDR1 DFQATT and CDR2 SNEGSKA (reference sequence). The CDR3 sequence is 14 residues long. The CDR3 spells CSASPSGGLYEQYF. The CDR3 coding sequence is TGCAGTGCTAGTCCTAGCGGGGGACTCTACGAGCAGTACTTC.

The table lists this clonotype with many counts. The gene calls are TRBV7-2 and TRBJ1-5; TRBD1 aligns across 8 bases. Germline V gives CDR1 SGHTA, CDR2 FQGNSA. The CDR3 sequence is 18 residues long. The trim removed 2 bases at V and 6 bases at J, leaving 15 bases unmatched. The CDR3 bases are TGTGCCAGCAGCTTAAGCGGAAGTGGGGACAGGTTGGGTCAGCCCCAGCATTTT. Amino acids: CASSLSGSGDRLGQPQHF.

The chain joins TRBV7-2 to TRBJ2-3; D gene uncertain. V was trimmed by 5 bases and J by 2 bases, leaving 8 bases between them. The CDR3 spans 13 residues. Germline V CDR1 and CDR2: SGHTA, FQGNSA. Here the CDR3 DNA reads TGTGCCAGCAGCCTACAGAACACAGATACGCAGTATTTT. Its protein is CASSLQNTDTQYF.

Only a few counts were recorded for this clonotype. The chain links TRBV14 to TRBJ2-7; possible D gene TRBD1, 6 bases. The CDR3 length is 16 residues. Trimming removed 4 bases from V and 4 bases from J, with 20 bases in between. The germline V gene encodes CDR1 SGHDN and CDR2 FVKESK. DNA for the CDR3: TGTGCCAGCAGCCCGCCGTTCAGGGGTCTTCGGTACGAGCAGTACTTC. It encodes CASSPPFRGLRYEQYF.

This clonotype was observed a handful of times. J is TRBJ2-6 and V is TRBV5-5, with 7 bases fitting TRBD1. Trimming cost V 0 bases and J 0 bases; bases outside gene matches: 3. Germline CDR1 and CDR2: SGHKS and YYEKEE (reference sequence). The CDR3 extends over 17 amino acids. The CDR3 region has the DNA TGTGCCAGCAGCTTGGTGGGACAGTCCTCTGGGGCCAACGTCCTGACTTTC. Translating gives CASSLVGQSSGANVLTF.

This clonotype was observed a handful of times. The chain recombines TRBV7-9 with TRBJ2-7; D possibly corresponds to TRBD2 (6 bases). V lost 5 bases to trimming and J lost 2 bases, with 7 bases between them. The CDR3 runs to 12 residues. The germline CDR1 and CDR2 sequences are SEHNR and FQNEAQ (reference sequence). The CDR3 protein is CASSGGTYEQYF. In DNA form, the CDR3 reads TGTGCCAGCAGCGGGGGGACCTACGAGCAGTACTTC.

Ten or more counts support this clonotype. The chain uses TRBV5-5 and TRBJ1-1, with 11 positions matching TRBD1. The V segment lost 6 bases and the J segment 2 bases; nucleotides outside the gene matches: 12. Germline CDR1 and CDR2: SGHKS and YYEKEE (reference sequence). This CDR3 has 17 amino acids. In DNA form, the CDR3 reads TGTGCCAGCACCCTGCGCGGGACAGGGGGTTTAAACACTGAAGCTTTCTTT. This gives the protein CASTLRGTGGLNTEAFF.

This clonotype was counted ten times or more. The rearrangement uses TRBV3-1 and TRBJ2-7, with TRBD1 matching over 8 bases. The V gene's germline CDR1 is LGHDT and CDR2 YNNKEL (reference sequence). Trimming at V came to 4 bases and at J to 3 bases, leaving 8 bases not matched to a gene. The CDR3 sequence is 15 residues long. CDR3 sequence: CASSRGDRRVYEQYF. For the CDR3, the DNA is TGTGCCAGCAGCCGGGGGGACAGGAGAGTCTACGAGCAGTACTTC.

This clonotype has a handful of counts. J is TRBJ2-5 and V is TRBV7-2; D is uncertain. Germline assignment: CDR1 SGHTA and CDR2 FQGNSA. The CDR3 totals 13 residues. The V gene lost 5 bases and the J gene lost 2 bases, with 9 bases spanning the gap. The CDR3 sequence: CASSEIVQETQYF. In DNA, the CDR3 is TGTGCCAGCAGCGAAATAGTTCAAGAGACCCAGTACTTC.

This clonotype has at least ten counts. This chain uses TRBV10-3 with TRBJ2-7; 7 nucleotides line up with TRBD1. The CDR3 is 16 amino acids. Germline CDR1 ENHRY, CDR2 SYGVKD. V lost 1 base to trimming and J lost 2 bases; unmatched junction nucleotides: 8. The CDR3 loop is CAISEFPGTDTYEQYF. The CDR3 DNA reads TGTGCCATCAGTGAGTTTCCGGGGACAGACACCTACGAGCAGTACTTC.

This sequence joins TRBV12-3 or TRBV12-4 and TRBJ1-5; D uncertain. This CDR3 has 14 amino acids. Trimming removed 3 bases at V and 3 bases at J, with 9 bases between. The CDR3 spells CASSFTPPNQPQHF. Written as DNA, the CDR3 is TGTGCCAGCAGTTTTACGCCTCCCAATCAGCCCCAGCATTTT.

This clonotype was counted many times. This chain links TRBV6-5 with TRBJ2-7; 8 nucleotides match TRBD1. Germline CDR1 reads MNHEY; CDR2 reads SVGAGI. V shed 4 bases and J 9 bases; nucleotides not matched to a gene: 14. The CDR3 extends over 15 amino acids. In DNA, the CDR3 is TGTGCCAGCAGTTCCCGGACAGGGCGGACTGTTGTGCAGTACTTC. Amino acids: CASSSRTGRTVVQYF.

The gene calls are TRBV9 and TRBJ2-3; D may match TRBD1 or TRBD2 (5 bases each). The CDR3 extends over 15 amino acids. V was cut by 3 bases and J by 2 bases, with 13 bases left in between. Germline loops: CDR1 SGDLS, CDR2 YYNGEE. In DNA, the CDR3 is TGTGCCAGCAGCGCCTCCGGGACGGCCACAGATACGCAGTATTTT. Amino acid sequence: CASSASGTATDTQYF.

This clonotype has ten or more counts. The chain combines TRBV15 with TRBJ1-5; TRBD1 might be the D (5 bases). This CDR3 is built from 14 residues. The V gene lost 3 bases and the J gene lost 7 bases, with 13 bases spanning the gap. Germline loops: CDR1 LNHNV, CDR2 YYDKDF (reference sequence). The CDR3 protein is CATSSALGDQPQHF. The DNA for the CDR3 is TGTGCCACCAGCAGTGCGCTAGGGGACCAGCCCCAGCATTTT.

In this sample, this clonotype turned up many times. V is TRBV30 and J is TRBJ2-7, with no clear D. V lost 0 bases and J lost 9, with 15 bases in between. The germline V gene encodes CDR1 GTSNPN and CDR2 SVGIG (reference sequence). The CDR3 is 13 residues long. CDR3 coding DNA: TGTGCCTGGAGTGTAGGTAGGACCCCGGCGCAGTACTTC. Translation: CAWSVGRTPAQYF.